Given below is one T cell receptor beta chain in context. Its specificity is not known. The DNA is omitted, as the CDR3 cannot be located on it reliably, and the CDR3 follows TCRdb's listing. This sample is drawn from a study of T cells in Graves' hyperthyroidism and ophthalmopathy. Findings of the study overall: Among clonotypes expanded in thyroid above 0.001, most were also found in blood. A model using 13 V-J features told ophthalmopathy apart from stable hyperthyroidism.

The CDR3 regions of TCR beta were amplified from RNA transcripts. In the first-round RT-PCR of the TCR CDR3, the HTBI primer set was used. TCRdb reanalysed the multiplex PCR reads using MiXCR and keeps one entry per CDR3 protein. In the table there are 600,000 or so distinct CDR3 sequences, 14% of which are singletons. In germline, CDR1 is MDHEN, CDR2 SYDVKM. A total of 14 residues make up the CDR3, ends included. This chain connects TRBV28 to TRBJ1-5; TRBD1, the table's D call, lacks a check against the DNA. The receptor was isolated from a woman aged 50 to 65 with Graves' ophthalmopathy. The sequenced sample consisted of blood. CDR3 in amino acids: CASSLRLTGGPSIF.